One T cell receptor beta chain is described in this entry. This clone was observed a single time. Its antigen target is currently unknown. No base qualities exist here, and no much larger clone lies one base off it. This entry is derived from a study of shared clonotypes between healthy human individuals (dated by TCRdb to 2020 to 2021). For the wider study: A few men and two women, aged 18 to 49 years, made up the cohort. For each donor, CD4 naive and CD4 memory were each run on three plates, CD8 naive on two plates, and CD8 memory on one plate. To increase sequencing depth and limit assay-specific biases, different laboratories used diverse techniques to prepare libraries and sequence TCR repertoires. Between about 0.9 and 8.9 billion PBMCs per donor were obtained by leukapheresis. The study deeply sequenced blood TCR repertoires of several healthy adults to estimate repertoire size and the extent of clonotype sharing between individuals.

For the CD8 naive samples, CD45RO-negative cells were positively selected for CCR7, yielding a CD45RA+CCR7+ population from which TemRA cells were excluded. The donors were healthy, HIV-negative adults who had no recently reported acute infections or vaccinations. All donors were Caucasian adults living in Nashville, Tennessee, USA. Blood was obtained by leukapheresis, after which PBMCs were separated by Ficoll-Histopaque density gradient centrifugation and cryopreserved in liquid nitrogen vapor phase. Purity and quantity of every magnetically sorted T cell population were checked by analytical flow cytometry. Each sorted fraction had its genomic DNA isolated and then quantified by UV absorbance on a Nanodrop 2000c. CDR1 and CDR2 are drawn from the germline V gene: SGHRS, YFSETQ. At the junction V is shortened by 4 bases and J by 4 bases, with 14 bases in between. The CDR3 goes from the cysteine to the phenylalanine over 15 residues. Only CDR3 DNA is held: 45 bases, read in frame from base 1.

Using the deep immunoSEQ assay, multiplex PCR amplified TCR CDR3 regions from genomic DNA. Extracted genomic DNA from each cell subset was spread evenly across all wells of several immunoSEQ 96-well plates, with each plate serving as a replicate. For sorted subsets, each replicate PCR was loaded with roughly 190 ng genomic DNA, equivalent to 30,000 or so T cell genomes. Purified libraries were quantified with a Qubit 3.0 fluorometer, sized on a Bioanalyzer 2100, and re-quantified with the KAPA Library Quantification kit. A separate single-read 150-cycle Illumina NextSeq 550 flow cell was used to sequence each immunoSEQ 96-well plate. The study's processing was this. The immunoSEQ output contained only junctional sequences without quality scores, so filtering could not match that applied to full-length reads. To assign V/J genes and CDR3, sequences were annotated using PyIR, a Python wrapper for IgBLAST v1.9, with IMGT germline references. Reads were removed for weak V/J assignments (E-value above 1e-6), missing CDR3, stop codons, out-of-frame junctions, or ambiguous translated residues. V3J clonotypes were defined by identical inferred V gene, J gene, and CDR3 amino acid sequence. Percentage overlap between repertoires was calculated by dividing the number of shared unique clonotypes by the size of the smaller repertoire. Richness of each repertoire was evaluated using RTK rarefaction, the Chao1 estimator, and Recon v2.1 estimates of unobserved clonotypes. Generation probabilities were computed with OLGA for all TCRbeta clonotypes obtained by the gDNA method from several donors. Held by TCRdb, this immuneACCESS table contains in-frame sequences only and omits some clones. Under half of the omission traces to an unresolved V gene where checked; the cause of the rest is unknown. V, J and clone size derive from that table, while D and trimming were established from the DNA sequence. Recorded for this sample are more than 2 million clones; about 95% of them occurred a single time. Roughly 1% of the sample comes from the top ten.

Results and caveats for the whole study, not just this receptor: Incomplete sequencing was indicated by rarefaction of sorted-subset datasets, despite the large sequencing depth. Compared with non-shared clonotypes, clonotypes shared by all four sorted-subset donors had higher generation probabilities. Pairwise subsampling indicated that sequencing depth was expected to affect the degree of clonotype sharing among donors. Across a few donors, roughly 5.1% of naive CD4, 3% to 3.5% of naive CD8, roughly 2.2% of memory CD4, and about 0.4% of memory CD8 clonotypes were shared. Naive subsets generally had larger estimated clonotype richness than memory subsets. Sampling was restricted to blood, and TCR repertoires in tissue are likely to differ from TCR repertoires in blood. The genetic and exposure-history diversity represented was limited by the small number of donors.

The TCR was taken from a man aged 18 to 29 in good health. Sequenced material: naive CD8+ T cells sorted from blood. Sample cell subset or site, as interpreted from the label and publication: CD45RA+CCR7+. The sequence links TRBV5-1 to TRBJ2-2; TRBD2 might be the D gene, on 5 matching bases. The DNA sequence is as follows: TGCGCCAGCAGCGCGGGCCCATGGGCCACCGGGGAGCTGTTTTTT. Protein translation: CASSAGPWATGELFF.